The present T cell receptor beta chain was sequenced within a study of T cell repertoires in cytomegalovirus infection. Whole-study context: It can be stated that public TCR beta signatures indicated CMV infection as well as a matching HLA type. Study conclusions and caveats: Identification of carriers of CMV plus the relevant HLA was achieved through cumulative public TCR beta family frequency. The ex vivo response was dominated by HLA-C-restricted CMV-specific TCR beta clonotypes.

TCRdb reprocessed the reads via MiXCR and lists one record per CDR3 protein. The table records 300,000 to 450,000 distinct CDR3 sequences, 15% to 20% of them present only once. Comment on this clonotype: The antigen remains unidentified.

This CDR3 region has 13 residues. In germline, CDR1 is LNHDA, CDR2 SQIVND (reference sequence). With 6 bases clipped from V and 3 bases from J, the junction kept 4 bases outside the gene matches. The source is a human donor in good health (CMV status not recorded). Some clones in this sample may be carry-over from other donors' samples. Specimen: PBMCs. The J gene is TRBJ2-7, the V gene TRBV19, with TRBD2 matching over 8 bases. CDR3 sequence reads: CASSRSGIYEQYF. The CDR3 region has the DNA TGTGCCAGTAGCCGTAGCGGGATCTACGAGCAGTACTTC.